These T cell receptor beta chains were read from a single sample in a study of T cells in Graves' hyperthyroidism and ophthalmopathy. TCRdb processed the multiplex PCR reads anew with MiXCR; each CDR3 protein has one entry. The sample lists some 370,000 distinct CDR3 sequences; around an eighth were seen once. Source material: blood. The receptors originated from a man aged 45 to 65 with Graves' ophthalmopathy. Each CDR3 is given with its conserved first and last residue. Fields, in order: V gene, J gene, CDR3 protein.

TRBV3-1	TRBJ2-1	CASSLPRLEQFF
TRBV3-1	TRBJ2-7	CASSQGLRVTDEQYF
TRBV7-9	TRBJ2-2	CASSSAGGPNTGELFF
TRBV19	TRBJ2-3	CASSISPDTQYF
TRBV24-1	TRBJ2-1	CATQGVGNEQFF
TRBV4-2	TRBJ2-5	CASSQESYDQETQYF
TRBV7-8	TRBJ2-7	CASSLRQGSNYEQYF
TRBV6-1	TRBJ2-1	CASSEDGVYLLEQFF
TRBV6-1	TRBJ2-3	CASRTTPPGDTQYF
TRBV25-1	TRBJ2-2	CASSATGLYYAGELFF
TRBV28	TRBJ2-7	CASSLPAGGRAHEQYF
TRBV20-1	TRBJ2-1	CSGSNNEQFF
TRBV19	TRBJ2-2	CASNFLGQGFAGELFF
TRBV6-2/TRBV6-3	TRBJ2-2	CASSTGQRSGELFF
TRBV12-3/TRBV12-4	TRBJ2-3	CASSFFGSSTDTQYF
TRBV2	TRBJ1-5	CASTEEGGFYSNQPQHF
TRBV6-1	TRBJ1-5	CASRAGEGAKGQPQHF
TRBV19	TRBJ2-1	CASSISSASYNEQFF
TRBV9	TRBJ2-2	CASSVVLAGNTGELFF
TRBV4-1	TRBJ2-1	CASSQGAAGVRNEQFF
TRBV10-3	TRBJ2-1	CATQEGGVDEQFF
TRBV5-5	TRBJ2-1	CASSQPDYNEQFF
TRBV5-1	TRBJ1-3	CASSGGQTSSGNTIYF
TRBV6-5	TRBJ2-1	CASSYSETYNEQFF
TRBV20-1	TRBJ2-3	CSGRLAGTDTQYF
TRBV20-1	TRBJ1-2	CSARGAGGGYTF
TRBV4-1	TRBJ2-7	CASSLRTSGSSYEQYF
TRBV29-1	TRBJ2-3	CSLVGIGGRTDTQYF
TRBV5-6	TRBJ2-2	CASSPIGAGELFF
TRBV5-1	TRBJ1-2	CASRLGTGTNGYTF
TRBV29-1	TRBJ1-2	CSVGTGQNYGYTF